The entry that follows covers one TCR beta chain sequence. Its antigen remains unidentified. This specimen belongs to a study of a mutant IDH1 vaccine in newly diagnosed glioma. Study-wide background: Treated patients, averaging around 40 years, were 62.5% male and around 38% female. Receipt of radiotherapy, temozolomide, or both preceded the study, and most received both. General observations from the study: Seemingly, top peripheral T cell clonotype changes bore no relation to pseudoprogression.

Unmatched junction bases numbered 5, after V lost 7 bases and J lost 0 bases. CDR1 is SQVTM and CDR2 is ANQGSEA in the germline V gene. The CDR3 loop spans 14 amino acids. Time point reported: baseline, week 1 (first vaccination visit). Indicated treatment: pre-vaccination baseline after standard-of-care therapy. Sequencing used immunoSEQ multiplex PCR; TCRdb keeps in-frame clones, though not all of them. The sample yields 50,000 or so clones, 86% seen once. Specimen: PBMCs, collected from a glioma patient treated with radiotherapy, temozolomide or both. The chain uses TRBV29-1 and TRBJ1-1, with 10 bases aligning to TRBD1. The TCR sequence derives from a man in his forties with glioma. CDR3 residues: CSASDRGLNTEAFF. The CDR3 DNA is TGCAGCGCCTCCGACAGGGGGCTGAACACTGAAGCTTTCTTT.